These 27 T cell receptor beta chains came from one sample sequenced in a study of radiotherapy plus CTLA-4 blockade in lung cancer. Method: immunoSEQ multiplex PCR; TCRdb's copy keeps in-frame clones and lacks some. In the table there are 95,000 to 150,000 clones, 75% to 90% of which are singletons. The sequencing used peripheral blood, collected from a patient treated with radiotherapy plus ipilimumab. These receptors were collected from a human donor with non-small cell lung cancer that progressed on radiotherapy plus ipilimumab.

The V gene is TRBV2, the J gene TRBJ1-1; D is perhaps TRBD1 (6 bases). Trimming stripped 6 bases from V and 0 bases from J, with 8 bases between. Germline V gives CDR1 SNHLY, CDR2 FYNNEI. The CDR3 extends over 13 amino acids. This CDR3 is CASRRGVNTEAFF. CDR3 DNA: TGTGCCAGCAGGAGGGGGGTGAACACTGAAGCTTTCTTT.

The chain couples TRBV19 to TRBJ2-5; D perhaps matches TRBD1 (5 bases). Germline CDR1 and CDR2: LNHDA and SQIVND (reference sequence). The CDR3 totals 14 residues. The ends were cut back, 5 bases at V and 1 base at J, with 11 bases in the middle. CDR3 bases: TGTGCCAGTAGTCCTGACAGACTCCAAGAGACCCAGTACTTC. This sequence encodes CASSPDRLQETQYF.

This CDR3 reads CASSLGGLDQPQHF. The CDR3, as DNA: TGCGCCAGCAGCTTGGGGGGGCTCGATCAGCCCCAGCATTTT. The V gene is TRBV5-1, the J gene TRBJ1-5; tentative D call: TRBD1 (6 bases). The CDR3 consists of 14 residues. V was cut by 0 bases and J by 5 bases, with 9 bases left in between. In germline, CDR1 is SGHRS, CDR2 YFSETQ.

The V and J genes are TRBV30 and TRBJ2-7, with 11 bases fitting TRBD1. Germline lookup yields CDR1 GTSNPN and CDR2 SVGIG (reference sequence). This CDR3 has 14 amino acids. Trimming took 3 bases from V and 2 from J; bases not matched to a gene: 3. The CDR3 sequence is CAWRRTGGPYEQYF. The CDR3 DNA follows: TGTGCCTGGAGGAGGACAGGGGGCCCCTACGAGCAGTACTTC.

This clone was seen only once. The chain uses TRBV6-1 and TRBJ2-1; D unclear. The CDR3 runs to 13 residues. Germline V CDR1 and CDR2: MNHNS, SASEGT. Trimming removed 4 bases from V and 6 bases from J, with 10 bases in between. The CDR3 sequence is CASSVGSRNEQFF. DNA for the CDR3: TGTGCCAGCAGTGTCGGTTCGCGCAATGAGCAGTTCTTC.

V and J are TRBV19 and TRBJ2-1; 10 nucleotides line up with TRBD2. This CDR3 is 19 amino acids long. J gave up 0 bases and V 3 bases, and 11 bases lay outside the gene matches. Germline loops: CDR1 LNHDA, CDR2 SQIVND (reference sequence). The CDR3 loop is CASSIMGLAPVSSYNEQFF. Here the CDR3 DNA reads TGTGCCAGTAGTATTATGGGACTAGCGCCCGTGAGCTCCTACAATGAGCAGTTCTTC. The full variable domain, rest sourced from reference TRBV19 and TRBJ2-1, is DGGITQSPKYLFRKEGQNVTLSCEQNLNHDAMYWYRQDPGQGLRLIYYSQIVNDFQKGDIAEGYSVSREKKESFPLTVTSAQKNPTAFYLCASSIMGLAPVSSYNEQFFGPGTRLTVL.

The CDR3 region is CASSVKEREGLTDTQYF. The DNA for the CDR3 is TGTGCCAGCAGTGTTAAGGAGCGGGAGGGCCTTACAGATACGCAGTATTTT. The gene calls are TRBV2 and TRBJ2-3; 10 nucleotides line up with TRBD2. Germline CDR1 SNHLY, CDR2 FYNNEI. CDR3 size: 17 residues. The junction had 10 bases not matched to a gene; V was cut back by 4 bases and J by 3 bases.

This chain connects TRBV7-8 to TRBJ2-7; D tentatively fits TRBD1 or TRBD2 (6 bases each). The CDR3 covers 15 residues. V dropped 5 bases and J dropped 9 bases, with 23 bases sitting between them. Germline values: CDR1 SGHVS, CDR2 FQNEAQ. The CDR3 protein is CASSHLGGAEVRQYF. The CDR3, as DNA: TGTGCCAGCAGCCACCTCGGGGGCGCGGAAGTAAGGCAGTACTTC. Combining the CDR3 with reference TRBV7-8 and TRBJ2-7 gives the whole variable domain GAGVSQSPRYKVAKRGQDVALRCDPISGHVSLFWYQQALGQGPEFLTYFQNEAQLDKSGLPSDRFFAERPEGSVSTLKIQRTQQEDSAVYLCASSHLGGAEVRQYFGPGTRLTVT.

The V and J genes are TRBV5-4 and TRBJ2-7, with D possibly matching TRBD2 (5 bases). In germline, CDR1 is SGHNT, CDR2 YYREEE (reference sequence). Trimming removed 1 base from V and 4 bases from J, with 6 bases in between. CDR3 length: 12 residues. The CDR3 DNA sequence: TGTGCCAGCAGCTTGTCGGGGTACGAGCAGTACTTC. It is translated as CASSLSGYEQYF. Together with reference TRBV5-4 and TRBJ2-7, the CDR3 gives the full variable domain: ETGVTQSPTHLIKTRGQQVTLRCSSQSGHNTVSWYQQALGQGPQFIFQYYREEENGRGNFPPRFSGLQFPNYSSELNVNALELDDSALYLCASSLSGYEQYFGPGTRLTVT.

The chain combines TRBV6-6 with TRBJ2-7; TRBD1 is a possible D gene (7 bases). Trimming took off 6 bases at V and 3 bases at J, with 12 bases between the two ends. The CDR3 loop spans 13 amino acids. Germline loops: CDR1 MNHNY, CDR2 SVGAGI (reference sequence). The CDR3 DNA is TGTGCCAGCAGACGCGGGACAGACTACGAGCAGTACTTC. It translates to CASRRGTDYEQYF.

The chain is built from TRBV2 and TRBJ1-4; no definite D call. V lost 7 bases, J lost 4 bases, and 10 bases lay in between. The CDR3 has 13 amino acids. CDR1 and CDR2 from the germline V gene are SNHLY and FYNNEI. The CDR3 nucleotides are TGTGCCAGCATAAGGTCACTTAATGAAAAACTGTTTTTT. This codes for CASIRSLNEKLFF.

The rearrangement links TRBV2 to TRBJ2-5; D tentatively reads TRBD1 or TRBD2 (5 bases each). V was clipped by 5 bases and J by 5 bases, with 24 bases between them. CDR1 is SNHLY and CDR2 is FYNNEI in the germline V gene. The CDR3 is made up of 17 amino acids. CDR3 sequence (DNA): TGTGCCAGCAGTCCACGAGGTTGGCAGGGACGGGTGGAGACCCAGTACTTC. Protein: CASSPRGWQGRVETQYF.

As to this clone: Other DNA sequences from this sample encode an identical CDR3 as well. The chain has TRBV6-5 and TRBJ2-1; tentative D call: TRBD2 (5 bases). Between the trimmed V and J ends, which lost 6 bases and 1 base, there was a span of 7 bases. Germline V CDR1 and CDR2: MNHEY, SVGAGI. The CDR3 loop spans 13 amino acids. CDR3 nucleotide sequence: TGTGCCAGCAGGGGGAGTTCCTACAATGAGCAGTTCTTC. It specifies CASRGSSYNEQFF.

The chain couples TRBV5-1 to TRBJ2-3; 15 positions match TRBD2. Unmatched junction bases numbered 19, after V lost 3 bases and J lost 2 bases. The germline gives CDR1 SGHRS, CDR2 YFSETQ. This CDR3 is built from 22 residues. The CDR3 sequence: CASSSLPGLAGGSSGNTDTQYF. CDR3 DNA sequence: TGCGCCAGCAGCTCATTACCGGGACTAGCGGGAGGTTCGAGTGGTAACACAGATACGCAGTATTTT.

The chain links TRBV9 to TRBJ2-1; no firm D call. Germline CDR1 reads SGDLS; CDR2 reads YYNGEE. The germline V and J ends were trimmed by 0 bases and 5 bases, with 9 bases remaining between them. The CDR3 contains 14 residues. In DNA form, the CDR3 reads TGTGCCAGCAGCGTAGCCTTAGTTCACAATGAGCAGTTCTTC. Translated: CASSVALVHNEQFF.

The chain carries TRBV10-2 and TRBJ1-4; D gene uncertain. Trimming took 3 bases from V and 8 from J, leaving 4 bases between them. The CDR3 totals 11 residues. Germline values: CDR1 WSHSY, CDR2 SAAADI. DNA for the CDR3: TGCGCCAGCAGTGATTTGGAAAAACTGTTTTTT. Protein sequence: CASSDLEKLFF.

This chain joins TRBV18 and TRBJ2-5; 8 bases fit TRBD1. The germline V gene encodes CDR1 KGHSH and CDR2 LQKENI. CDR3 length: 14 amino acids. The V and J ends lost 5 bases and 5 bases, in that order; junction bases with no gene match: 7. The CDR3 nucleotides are TGTGCCAGCTCAAAGACAGGGGCTTATGAGACCCAGTACTTC. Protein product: CASSKTGAYETQYF.

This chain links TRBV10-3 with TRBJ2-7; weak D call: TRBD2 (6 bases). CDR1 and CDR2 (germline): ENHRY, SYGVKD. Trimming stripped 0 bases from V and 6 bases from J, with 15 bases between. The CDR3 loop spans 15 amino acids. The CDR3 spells CAISESTGVGREQYF. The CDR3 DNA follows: TGTGCCATCAGTGAGTCGACGGGGGTGGGGCGCGAGCAGTACTTC.

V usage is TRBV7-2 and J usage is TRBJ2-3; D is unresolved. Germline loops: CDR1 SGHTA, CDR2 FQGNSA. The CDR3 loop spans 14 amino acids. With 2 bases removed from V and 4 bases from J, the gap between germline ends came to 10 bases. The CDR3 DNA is TGTGCCAGCAGCTTATTGGGCCCTCCAGATACGCAGTATTTT. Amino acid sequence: CASSLLGPPDTQYF.

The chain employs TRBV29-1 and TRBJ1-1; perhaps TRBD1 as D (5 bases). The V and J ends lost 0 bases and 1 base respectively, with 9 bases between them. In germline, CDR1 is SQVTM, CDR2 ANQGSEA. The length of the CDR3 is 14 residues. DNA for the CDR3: TGCAGCGTTGAAGAAGCCAGGGCGAACACTGAAGCTTTCTTT. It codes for CSVEEARANTEAFF.

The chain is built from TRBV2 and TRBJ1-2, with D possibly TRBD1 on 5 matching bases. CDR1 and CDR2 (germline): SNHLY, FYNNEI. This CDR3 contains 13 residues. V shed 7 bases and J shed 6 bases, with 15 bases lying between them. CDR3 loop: CASTRDVLNGYTF. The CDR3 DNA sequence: TGTGCCAGCACCCGGGACGTTCTGAATGGCTACACCTTC.

The CDR3 DNA reads TGTGCCAGCAGGCGGACTAGCGGATCTAGCACAGATACGCAGTATTTT. Protein product: CASRRTSGSSTDTQYF. The chain recombines TRBV11-2 with TRBJ2-3; 10 bases are a match to TRBD2. The CDR3 consists of 16 residues. V gave up 6 bases and J gave up 0 bases; unmatched junction bases: 6. Germline lookup yields CDR1 SGHAT and CDR2 FQNNGV.

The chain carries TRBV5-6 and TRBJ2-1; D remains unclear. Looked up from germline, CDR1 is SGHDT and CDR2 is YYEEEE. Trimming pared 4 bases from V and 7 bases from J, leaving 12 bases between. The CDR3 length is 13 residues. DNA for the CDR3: TGTGCCAGCAGCCCTGTATCAGAAAATGAGCAGTTCTTC. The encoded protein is CASSPVSENEQFF.

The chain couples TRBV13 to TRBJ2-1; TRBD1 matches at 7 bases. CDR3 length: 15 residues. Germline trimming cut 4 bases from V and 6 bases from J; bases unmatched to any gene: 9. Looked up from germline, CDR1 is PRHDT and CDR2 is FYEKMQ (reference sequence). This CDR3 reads CASSSDRDSSNEQFF. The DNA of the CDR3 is TGTGCCAGCAGCTCCGACAGGGATTCATCCAATGAGCAGTTCTTC.

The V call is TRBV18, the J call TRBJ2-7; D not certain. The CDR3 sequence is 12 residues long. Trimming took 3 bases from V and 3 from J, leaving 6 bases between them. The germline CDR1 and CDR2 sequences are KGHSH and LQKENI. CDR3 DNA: TGTGCCAGCTCACCCTTCGACTACGAGCAGTACTTC. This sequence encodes CASSPFDYEQYF. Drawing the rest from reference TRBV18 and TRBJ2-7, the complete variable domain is NAGVMQNPRHLVRRRGQEARLRCSPMKGHSHVYWYRQLPEEGLKFMVYLQKENIIDESGMPKERFSAEFPKEGPSILRIQQVVRGDSAAYFCASSPFDYEQYFGPGTRLTVT.

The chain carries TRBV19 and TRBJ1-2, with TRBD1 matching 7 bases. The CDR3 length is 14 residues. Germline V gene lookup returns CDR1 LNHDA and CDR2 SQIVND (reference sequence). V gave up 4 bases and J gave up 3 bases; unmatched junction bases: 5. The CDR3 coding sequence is TGTGCCAGTAGTACCGATGGACAGGACTATGGCTACACCTTC. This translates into CASSTDGQDYGYTF.

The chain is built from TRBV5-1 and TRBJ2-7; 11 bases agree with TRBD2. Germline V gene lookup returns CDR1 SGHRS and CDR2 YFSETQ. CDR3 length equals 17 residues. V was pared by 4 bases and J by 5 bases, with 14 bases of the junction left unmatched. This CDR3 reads CASSPTRLAGPFDEQYF. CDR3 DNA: TGCGCCAGCAGCCCCACCAGACTAGCGGGACCGTTCGACGAGCAGTACTTC.